This record concerns one TCR beta chain sequence. The assay was immunoSEQ multiplex PCR, and TCRdb's table has in-frame clones only and misses some. Of 2,500 to 3,500 clones listed, 70% to 85% are singletons. This CDR3 is 16 amino acids long. The germline CDR1 and CDR2 sequences are SGDLS and YYNGEE. J lost 11 bases, V lost 0 bases, and 15 bases had no gene match. This specimen comes from a study of chemoradiotherapy in HPV16-positive cancers. The rearrangement links TRBV9 to TRBJ2-3, with 7 bases matching TRBD2. This TCR derives from a human donor with HPV-associated anogenital cancer. The sequencing here drew on tumor tissue, taken from a patient who underwent chemoradiotherapy. The CDR3 DNA is TGTGCCAGCAGCGTAGATGATGCTAGCGGACCTATGAAGCAGTATTTT. Its protein product is CASSVDDASGPMKQYF.